This TCR beta chain is drawn from a study of blood T cell repertoires in COVID-19. On the study more broadly: Nucleic acid was either cDNA or gDNA, and it came from T cells, B-cell-depleted T cells, or PBMCs.

The V gene end was trimmed by 0 bases and the J gene end by 3 bases; junction bases not matched to a gene: 5. The CDR3 consists of 16 residues. Per the germline V gene, CDR1 is LGHDT and CDR2 is YNNKEL (reference sequence). How the authors handled the data: Estimates of nucleated cell counts were drawn from the amplification of reference gene primers. Profiled with immunoSEQ multiplex PCR; TCRdb holds only in-frame clones, not every one. Clone size and V and J calls were adopted from that table, with D and trimming inferred from the DNA. The sample has 170,000 or so clones, around 84% seen once; the top ten hold 2.5% to 3.5%.

Sequencing was done on a sample of peripheral blood. This receptor was taken from a middle-aged man with active or convalescent COVID-19. This chain joins TRBV3-1 (or the pseudogene TRBV3-2) and TRBJ2-3; 8 nucleotides match TRBD2. CDR3 in DNA: TGTGCCAGCAGCCAAGATCCCACGGGGGGGACAGATACGCAGTATTTT. It codes for CASSQDPTGGTDTQYF.